The text below deals with one TCR beta chain. There is no known antigen for this receptor. Qualities for individual bases were not recorded, and no much larger clone is one base off. This sample is part of a study of shared clonotypes between healthy human individuals (dated by TCRdb to the early 2020s). As for the study more broadly: The cohort comprised a couple of women and three men aged 18 to 49 years. For each donor, CD4 naive and CD4 memory were each run on three plates, CD8 naive on two plates, and CD8 memory on one plate. The study deeply sequenced blood TCR repertoires of 5 or 6 healthy adults to estimate repertoire size and the extent of clonotype sharing between individuals. To increase sequencing depth and limit assay-specific biases, TCR repertoire library preparation and sequencing were carried out by different laboratories using diverse techniques. Each donor's leukapheresis produced roughly between roughly 0.85 and 9.5 billion PBMCs.

CD8 naive samples were obtained by positive selection for CCR7 among CD45RO-negative cells, yielding a CD45RA+CCR7+ population from which TemRA cells were excluded. Healthy HIV-negative adults with no recently reported acute infections or vaccinations were included as donors. Only Caucasian adults living in Nashville, Tennessee, USA were represented among the donors. After blood collection by leukapheresis, PBMCs were isolated using Ficoll-Histopaque density gradient centrifugation and then cryopreserved in the vapor phase of liquid nitrogen. Analytical flow cytometry was used to check the purity and quantity of each magnetically sorted T cell population. Each sorted fraction had its genomic DNA isolated and then quantified by UV absorbance on a Nanodrop 2000c. The paper's findings and limits, for the study overall: Only blood was sampled, and tissue TCR repertoires likely differ from those in blood. Estimated clonotype richness was generally larger for naive than for memory subsets. Pairwise subsampling led to the expectation that sequencing depth would affect the degree of clonotype sharing among donors. Compared with non-shared clonotypes, the clonotypes found in all four sorted-subset donors had higher generation probabilities. The genetic and exposure-history diversity represented was limited by the small number of donors. Rarefaction of sorted-subset datasets indicated incomplete sequencing despite the large sequencing depth. When several donors were compared, the shared fraction of clonotypes was about 5% for naive CD4, around 3.6% for naive CD8, 2% to 2.5% for memory CD4, and around 0.37% for memory CD8.

Using the deep immunoSEQ assay, TCR CDR3 regions were amplified from genomic DNA by multiplex PCR. Extracted genomic DNA from each cell subset was spread evenly across all wells of several immunoSEQ 96-well plates, with each plate serving as a replicate. For sorted subsets, roughly 200 ng of genomic DNA, equivalent to about 30,000 T cell genomes, went into each replicate PCR. Purified libraries were quantified with a Qubit 3.0 fluorometer, sized on a Bioanalyzer 2100, and re-quantified with the KAPA Library Quantification kit. Every immunoSEQ 96-well plate was sequenced on a dedicated single-read 150-cycle Illumina NextSeq 550 flow cell. In the source study's methods: Because the immunoSEQ output included only junctional sequences and no quality scores, the filtering could not be the same as the filtering used for full-length reads. To assign V/J genes and CDR3, sequences were annotated using PyIR, a Python wrapper for IgBLAST v1.9, with IMGT germline references. Reads were removed for weak V/J assignments (E-value above 1e-6), missing CDR3, stop codons, out-of-frame junctions, or ambiguous translated residues. V3J clonotypes were defined by identical inferred V gene, J gene, and CDR3 amino acid sequence. Percentage overlap between repertoires was calculated by dividing the number of shared unique clonotypes by the size of the smaller repertoire. RTK rarefaction, the Chao1 estimator, and Recon v2.1 estimates of unobserved clonotypes were used to assess repertoire richness. Generation probabilities were computed with OLGA for all TCRbeta clonotypes obtained by the gDNA method from a handful of donors. Drawn from immuneACCESS, this table holds only the in-frame rearrangements with V and J called that TCRdb kept. Clones are partly lost; checked studies trace under half to an unresolved V gene and leave the rest unexplained. For V, J and clone size, that table is used; D and trimming come from the DNA. This sample holds hundreds of thousands of clones; approximately 96% were observed only once. The top ten hold roughly 0.1% of the sample.

Ends trimmed: V by 4 bases, J by 5 bases; bases unmatched to a gene: 8. The CDR3 covers 14 residues, taking in both the cysteine and the phenylalanine. Only the CDR3 part of the read is kept: 42 bases, read in frame from the first base. Sequences SGDLS (CDR1) and YYNGEE (CDR2) are obtained from the germline V gene. Recombination joined TRBV9 with TRBJ2-7, and 8 bases in between align with TRBD1. Specimen: naive CD8+ T cells sorted from blood. Per the publication, the cell subset or site label means: CD45RA+CCR7+. The origin of this receptor is a woman aged 30 to 39 in good health. CDR3 loop: CASSPPGGFDEQYF. In nucleotides, the sequence is TGTGCCAGCAGCCCCCCAGGGGGCTTCGACGAGCAGTACTTC.